This TCR beta chain comes out of a study of blood T cell repertoires in COVID-19. About the research overall: In each case, the material was cDNA or gDNA derived from T cells, B-cell-depleted T cells, or PBMCs.

From germline, CDR1 is LNHNV and CDR2 YYDKDF (reference sequence). J gave up 4 bases and V 9 bases, and 10 bases lay outside the gene matches. This CDR3 comprises 15 residues. Assay used: immunoSEQ multiplex PCR; TCRdb lists only in-frame clones, some missing. The repertoire consists of roughly 180,000 clones, with roughly 76% occurring once and the leading ten covering approximately 10%. This TCR was recovered from a woman between 35 and 50 years old with COVID-19, enrolled during active disease. The sample comprised peripheral blood. This sequence joins TRBV15 and TRBJ2-5, with 11 positions matching TRBD2. The CDR3 nucleotides are TGTGCCACAACCACTAGCGGGAGATTTCGAGAGACCCAGTACTTC. Its translation is CATTTSGRFRETQYF. The variable domain in full, with the rest retrieved from reference TRBV15 and TRBJ2-5, is DAMVIQNPRYQVTQFGKPVTLSCSQTLNHNVMYWYQQKSSQAPKLLFHYYDKDFNNEADTPDNFQSRRPNTSFCFLDIRSPGLGDTAMYLCATTTSGRFRETQYFGPGTRLLVL.